This T cell receptor (beta chain) appears in the sequencing data of a study of blood T cell repertoires in COVID-19. As for the study in general: Donors in the United States, Italy and Spain gave samples during acute or convalescent COVID-19. Nucleic acid was either cDNA or gDNA, and it came from T cells, B-cell-depleted T cells, or PBMCs.

V gave up 3 bases and J gave up 0 bases, with 12 bases separating them. Germline V gene data show CDR1 as LNHDA and CDR2 as SQIVND (reference sequence). CDR3 length: 16 residues. Original handling: The assay estimated nucleated cells by amplifying reference gene primers. TCRdb's copy holds only in-frame clones and misses some; the assay was immunoSEQ multiplex PCR. The DNA gave D and trimming, while V, J and clone size come from that table. The profile covers 52,000 or so clones, with 90% to 95% appearing a single time and more than 9.5% taken by the ten largest. The chain uses TRBV19 and TRBJ1-5; tentatively, D is TRBD1 (5 bases). The specimen sequenced was peripheral blood. This TCR was recovered from an elderly woman with acute or convalescent COVID-19. The CDR3 sequence is CASSIPRGISNQPQHF. The CDR3 DNA sequence: TGTGCCAGTAGTATCCCTCGGGGGATTAGCAATCAGCCCCAGCATTTT.